The 19 T cell receptor beta chains given below trace back to one sample, sequenced in a study of blood T cell repertoires in COVID-19. The method was immunoSEQ multiplex PCR; TCRdb's version includes in-frame clones alone and lacks a portion of them. The sample yields some 350,000 clones, 75% to 90% seen once. Input material: PBMCs or T cells enriched from blood (not recorded which). These receptors were collected from a man in his thirties or forties who had recovered from COVID-19.

The rearrangement uses TRBV7-2 and TRBJ2-7; no clear D gene. V shed 2 bases and J shed 2 bases, with 4 bases lying between them. Germline-derived CDR1 and CDR2 are SGHTA and FQGNSA. The CDR3 is 12 amino acids. CDR3 loop: CASSLSPYEQYF. The CDR3 nucleotides are TGTGCCAGCAGCTTAAGCCCCTACGAGCAGTACTTC.

The CDR3 region has the DNA TGTGCCAGCAGTTTGACAGGTCTTCATGAGCAGTTCTTC. The encoded protein is CASSLTGLHEQFF. The chain uses TRBV27 and TRBJ2-1; the D gene is possibly TRBD1 (6 bases). The V gene's germline CDR1 is MNHEY and CDR2 SMNVEV (reference sequence). V lost 3 bases and J 8 bases, leaving 11 bases between the germline ends. CDR3 length equals 13 residues.

The rearrangement uses TRBV3-1 (or the pseudogene TRBV3-2) and TRBJ1-4; no definite D call. CDR1 is LGHDT and CDR2 is YNNKEL in the germline V gene (reference sequence). This CDR3 has 15 amino acids. V dropped 1 base and J dropped 0 bases, with 6 bases sitting between them. CDR3 residues: CASSQAPATNEKLFF. CDR3 DNA sequence: TGTGCCAGCAGCCAAGCCCCCGCAACTAATGAAAAACTGTTTTTT.

The chain employs TRBV7-2 and TRBJ2-1; D possibly corresponds to TRBD1 (5 bases). Trimming pared 3 bases from V and 5 bases from J, leaving 8 bases between. CDR3 length equals 13 residues. Germline V lookup: CDR1 SGHTA, CDR2 FQGNSA. The CDR3: CASSFRVDNEQFF. In DNA, the CDR3 is TGTGCCAGCAGCTTCAGGGTCGACAATGAGCAGTTCTTC.

The rearrangement links TRBV9 to TRBJ2-2; tentative D call: TRBD2 (6 bases). V lost 2 bases to trimming and J lost 2 bases, with 10 bases between them. The CDR3 consists of 15 residues. CDR1 and CDR2 from the germline V gene are SGDLS and YYNGEE. The CDR3 DNA reads TGTGCCAGCAGCGTCCGGGGGACCAACACCGGGGAGCTGTTTTTT. Its protein is CASSVRGTNTGELFF.

The rearrangement uses TRBV10-1 and TRBJ2-2, with 7 nucleotides matching TRBD1. This CDR3 has 17 amino acids. V was pared by 4 bases and J by 6 bases, with 14 bases of the junction left unmatched. Germline CDR1 and CDR2: WNHNN and SYGVQD (reference sequence). CDR3 nucleotides: TGCGCCAGCAGTGGCAAAAACCGGGACAGCTGGGCCGGGGAGCTGTTTTTT. Its protein is CASSGKNRDSWAGELFF.

This clone was seen a few times. The rearrangement joins TRBV7-9 to TRBJ1-3; 8 positions match TRBD1. This CDR3 comprises 15 residues. Trimming removed 5 bases from V and 4 bases from J; junction bases left unmatched: 7. From germline, CDR1 is SEHNR and CDR2 FQNEAQ (reference sequence). The CDR3 region is CASSQRQGQGNTIYF. CDR3 sequence (DNA): TGTGCCAGCAGCCAGAGACAGGGGCAAGGAAACACCATATATTTT.

This sequence joins TRBV5-1 and TRBJ2-1, with D maybe TRBD1 (6 bases). The germline CDR1 and CDR2 sequences are SGHRS and YFSETQ. The CDR3 is made up of 15 amino acids. V lost 0 bases, J lost 3 bases, and 10 bases lay in between. The CDR3, as DNA: TGCGCCAGCAGCTTGGGACAGGACCGCTACAATGAGCAGTTCTTC. As protein: CASSLGQDRYNEQFF.

The CDR3 protein is CSVGRPGREQYF. The CDR3 DNA reads TGCAGCGTTGGAAGACCAGGGAGGGAGCAGTACTTC. The rearrangement links TRBV29-1 to TRBJ2-7; a possible D gene is TRBD2 (6 bases). Per the germline V gene, CDR1 is SQVTM and CDR2 is ANQGSEA. This CDR3 contains 12 residues. Trimming removed 4 bases at V and 7 bases at J, with 14 bases between.

This sequence joins TRBV7-8 and TRBJ1-5; D is undetermined. Per germline, CDR1 SGHVS and CDR2 FQNEAQ. The CDR3 contains 15 residues. V was pared by 5 bases and J by 1 base, with 12 bases between. CDR3 amino acids: CASSPERLSNQPQHF. The CDR3 coding sequence is TGTGCCAGCAGCCCCGAGAGGCTCAGCAATCAGCCCCAGCATTTT.

The V call is TRBV2, the J call TRBJ1-2, with a tentative D call TRBD1 (6 bases). V shed 6 bases and J shed 7 bases, with 12 bases lying between them. From germline, CDR1 is SNHLY and CDR2 FYNNEI. This CDR3 comprises 12 residues. CDR3 amino acids: CASREDSFGYTF. CDR3 sequence (DNA): TGTGCCAGCAGGGAGGACAGCTTTGGCTACACCTTC.

This clone was found once. The rearrangement uses TRBV28 and TRBJ2-7; D uncertain. Trimming stripped 10 bases from V and 1 base from J, with 14 bases between. Germline CDR1 and CDR2: MDHEN and SYDVKM. This CDR3 contains 13 residues. CDR3 DNA sequence: TGTGCCACCACAGTGTCAACTTCCTACGAGCAGTACTTC. Its protein is CATTVSTSYEQYF.

The rearrangement links TRBV28 to TRBJ2-7; 9 bases match TRBD1. CDR3 size: 15 residues. The V gene end was trimmed by 5 bases and the J gene end by 2 bases; junction bases not matched to a gene: 7. CDR1 is MDHEN, CDR2 SYDVKM, per germline. The CDR3 nucleotides are TGTGCCAGCAGTGGGACAGGGAGGTCCGCCTACGAGCAGTACTTC. It specifies CASSGTGRSAYEQYF.

Only a few counts were recorded for this clone. V gene TRBV19 combines with J gene TRBJ1-5; 9 nucleotides match TRBD1. Germline CDR1 is LNHDA and CDR2 is SQIVND (reference sequence). CDR3 size: 17 residues. Trimming at V came to 4 bases and at J to 2 bases, leaving 9 bases not matched to a gene. CDR3 sequence reads: CASSKPRTGAGNQPQHF. The DNA of the CDR3 is TGTGCCAGTAGTAAGCCCAGGACAGGGGCTGGCAATCAGCCCCAGCATTTT.

The chain recombines TRBV5-4 with TRBJ1-6, with D possibly matching TRBD1 (6 bases). In germline, CDR1 is SGHNT, CDR2 YYREEE (reference sequence). The CDR3 spans 16 residues. The V gene lost 0 bases and the J gene lost 5 bases, with 12 bases spanning the gap. CDR3 in DNA: TGTGCCAGCAGCTTGGGGACACAGGGAGATAATTCACCCCTCCACTTT. This encodes CASSLGTQGDNSPLHF.

V gene TRBV7-6 combines with J gene TRBJ2-7; TRBD1 agrees at 11 bases. V was clipped by 3 bases and J by 0 bases; unmatched bases: 4. The length of the CDR3 is 16 residues. In germline, CDR1 is SGHVS, CDR2 FNYEAQ. The CDR3 region has the DNA TGTGCCAGCAGCTTTACCGGGACAGGGGGCTCCTACGAGCAGTACTTC. Protein product: CASSFTGTGGSYEQYF.

This chain uses TRBV3-1 (or the pseudogene TRBV3-2) with TRBJ1-4, with 7 bases that match TRBD1. The CDR3 spans 16 residues. The V gene's germline CDR1 is LGHDT and CDR2 YNNKEL (reference sequence). J gave up 8 bases and V 2 bases, and 11 bases lay outside the gene matches. CDR3 nucleotides: TGTGCCAGCAGCCAACTACCCCAGGGGGTGAAAGAAAAACTGTTTTTT. It specifies CASSQLPQGVKEKLFF.

This rearrangement joins TRBV18 to TRBJ1-5; possibly TRBD1 for D (5 bases). Germline CDR1 is KGHSH and CDR2 is LQKENI. The germline V and J ends were trimmed by 2 bases and 2 bases, with 13 bases remaining between them. The CDR3 is made up of 16 amino acids. The CDR3 DNA is TGTGCCAGCTCACCAACCGCCGGGGGAGGCAATCAGCCCCAGCATTTT. Protein sequence: CASSPTAGGGNQPQHF.

The chain combines TRBV10-2 with TRBJ2-5, with TRBD2 as a possible D gene (5 bases). The germline V gene encodes CDR1 WSHSY and CDR2 SAAADI. The CDR3 totals 14 residues. The ends were cut back, 6 bases at V and 5 bases at J, with 16 bases in the middle. In DNA form, the CDR3 reads TGCGCCAGCAGCGAGCTGGGCGAGCGGGAGACCCAGTACTTC. This gives the protein CASSELGERETQYF.